These T cell receptor beta chains were read from a single sample in a study of cytomegalovirus exposure and HLA in healthy donors. Some clones are missing from TCRdb's copy, which holds only in-frame ones; the method was immunoSEQ multiplex PCR. The sample holds fewer than 200,000 clones. Sequenced material: PBMCs. All receptors derive from a woman in her sixties in good health and CMV-seronegative. The CDR3 runs from the conserved cysteine through the conserved F or W. Fields, in order: J gene, V gene, D gene, CDR3 protein. A D gene is named only where the DNA matches it firmly.

j_gene: TRBJ2-1; v_gene: TRBV11-2; d_gene: -; CDR3aa: CASSLGSADYNEQFF
j_gene: TRBJ1-2; v_gene: TRBV19; d_gene: TRBD1; CDR3aa: CASSIVDRGDYGYTF
j_gene: TRBJ2-3; v_gene: TRBV6-5; d_gene: TRBD2; CDR3aa: CASSRLAGEGDTQYF
j_gene: TRBJ2-5; v_gene: TRBV7-9; d_gene: -; CDR3aa: CASSLERGTQYF
j_gene: TRBJ2-3; v_gene: TRBV7-9; d_gene: TRBD1; CDR3aa: CASKGDRGPADTQYF
j_gene: TRBJ1-1; v_gene: TRBV7-8; d_gene: TRBD1; CDR3aa: CASSPRQGEVRNTEAFF
j_gene: TRBJ1-1; v_gene: TRBV7-3; d_gene: -; CDR3aa: CASSLGRALNTEAFF
j_gene: TRBJ1-5; v_gene: TRBV19; d_gene: -; CDR3aa: CASSNPGRGNQPQHF
j_gene: TRBJ1-3; v_gene: TRBV7-9; d_gene: TRBD1; CDR3aa: CASSRLLGQGSGNTIYF
j_gene: TRBJ2-3; v_gene: TRBV11-2; d_gene: TRBD2; CDR3aa: CASSLRASGSPDTQYF
j_gene: TRBJ2-7; v_gene: TRBV5-8; d_gene: TRBD1; CDR3aa: CASSPPWDRGSYEQYF
j_gene: TRBJ2-3; v_gene: TRBV19; d_gene: TRBD2; CDR3aa: CASSLSSGIADTQYF
j_gene: TRBJ1-5; v_gene: TRBV6-6; d_gene: TRBD1; CDR3aa: CASSYNRGSSNQPQHF
j_gene: TRBJ1-4; v_gene: TRBV5-4; d_gene: -; CDR3aa: CASSRGSNSNEKLFF
j_gene: TRBJ2-1; v_gene: TRBV7-9; d_gene: TRBD2; CDR3aa: CASSPRVAQASGRVGEQFF
j_gene: TRBJ2-7; v_gene: TRBV5-1; d_gene: -; CDR3aa: CASLPGGPNYYEQYF
j_gene: TRBJ1-2; v_gene: TRBV9; d_gene: -; CDR3aa: CASSPPGGIGYTF
j_gene: TRBJ2-2; v_gene: TRBV7-3; d_gene: -; CDR3aa: CASSLDGSTANTGELFF
j_gene: TRBJ1-6; v_gene: TRBV6-5; d_gene: -; CDR3aa: CASSYLRTGSSPLHF
j_gene: TRBJ2-3; v_gene: TRBV5-4; d_gene: TRBD2; CDR3aa: CASSLAGPTDTQYF
j_gene: TRBJ2-7; v_gene: TRBV6-5; d_gene: -; CDR3aa: CASSYRSRYEQYF
j_gene: TRBJ2-7; v_gene: TRBV2; d_gene: TRBD1; CDR3aa: CASRTGGYEQYF